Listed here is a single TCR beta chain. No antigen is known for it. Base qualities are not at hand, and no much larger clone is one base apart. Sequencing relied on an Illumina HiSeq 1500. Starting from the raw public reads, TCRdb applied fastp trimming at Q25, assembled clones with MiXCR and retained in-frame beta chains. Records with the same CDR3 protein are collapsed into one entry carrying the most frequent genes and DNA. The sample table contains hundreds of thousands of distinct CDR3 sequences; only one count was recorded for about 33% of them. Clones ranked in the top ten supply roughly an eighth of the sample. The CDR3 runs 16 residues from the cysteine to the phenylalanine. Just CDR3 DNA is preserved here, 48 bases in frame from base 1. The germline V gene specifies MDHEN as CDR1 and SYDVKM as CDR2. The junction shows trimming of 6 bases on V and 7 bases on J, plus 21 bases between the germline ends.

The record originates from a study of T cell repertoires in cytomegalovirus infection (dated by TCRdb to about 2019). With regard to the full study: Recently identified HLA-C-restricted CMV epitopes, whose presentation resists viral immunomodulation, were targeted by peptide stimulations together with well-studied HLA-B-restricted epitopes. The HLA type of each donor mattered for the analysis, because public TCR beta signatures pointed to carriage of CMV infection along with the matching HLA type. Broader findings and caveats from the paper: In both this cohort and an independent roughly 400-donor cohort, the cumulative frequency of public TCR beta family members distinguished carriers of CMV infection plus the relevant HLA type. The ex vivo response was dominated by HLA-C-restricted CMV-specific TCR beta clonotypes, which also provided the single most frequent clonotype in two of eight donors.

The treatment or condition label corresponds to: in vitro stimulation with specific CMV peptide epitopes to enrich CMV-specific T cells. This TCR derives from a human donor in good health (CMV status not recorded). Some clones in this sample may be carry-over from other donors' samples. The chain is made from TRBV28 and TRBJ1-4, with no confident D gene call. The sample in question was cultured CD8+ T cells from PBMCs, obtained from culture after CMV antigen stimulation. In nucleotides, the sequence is TGTGCCAGCAGCCCCTCTCAATCAAGATCGAGTGAAAAACTGTTTTTT. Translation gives CASSPSQSRSSEKLFF.